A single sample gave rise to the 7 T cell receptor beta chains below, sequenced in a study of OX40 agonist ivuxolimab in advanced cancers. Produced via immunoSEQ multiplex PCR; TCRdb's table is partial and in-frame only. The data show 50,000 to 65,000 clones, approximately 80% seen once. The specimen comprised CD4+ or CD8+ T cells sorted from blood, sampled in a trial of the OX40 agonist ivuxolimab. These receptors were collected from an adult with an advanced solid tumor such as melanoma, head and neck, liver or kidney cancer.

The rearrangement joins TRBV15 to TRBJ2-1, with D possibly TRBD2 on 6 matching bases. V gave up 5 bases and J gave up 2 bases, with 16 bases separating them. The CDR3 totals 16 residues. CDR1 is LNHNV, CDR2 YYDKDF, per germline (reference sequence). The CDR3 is CATSRSGRGTYNEQFF. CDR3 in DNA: TGTGCCACCAGCCGATCCGGCCGGGGGACCTACAATGAGCAGTTCTTC.

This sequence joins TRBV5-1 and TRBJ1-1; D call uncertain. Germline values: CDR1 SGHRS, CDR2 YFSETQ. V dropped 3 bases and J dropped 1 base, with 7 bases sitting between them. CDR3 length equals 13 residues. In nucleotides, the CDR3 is TGCGCCAGCAGCTACGGACCGAACACTGAAGCTTTCTTT. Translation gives CASSYGPNTEAFF.

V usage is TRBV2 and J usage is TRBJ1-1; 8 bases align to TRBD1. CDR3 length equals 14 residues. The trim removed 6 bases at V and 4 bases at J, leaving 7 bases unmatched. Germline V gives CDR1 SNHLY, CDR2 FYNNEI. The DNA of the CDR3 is TGTGCCAGCAGACCCCCACAGGGGGGCACTGAAGCTTTCTTT. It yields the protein CASRPPQGGTEAFF. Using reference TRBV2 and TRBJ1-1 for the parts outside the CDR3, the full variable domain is EPEVTQTPSHQVTQMGQEVILRCVPISNHLYFYWYRQILGQKVEFLVSFYNNEISEKSEIFDDQFSVERPDGSNFTLKIRSTKLEDSAMYFCASRPPQGGTEAFFGQGTRLTVV.

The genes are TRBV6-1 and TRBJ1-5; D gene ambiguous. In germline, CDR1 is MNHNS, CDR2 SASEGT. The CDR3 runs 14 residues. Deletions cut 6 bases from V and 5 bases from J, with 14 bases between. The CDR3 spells CASSERVTDQPQHF. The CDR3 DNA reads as TGTGCCAGCAGCGAGAGAGTTACGGATCAGCCCCAGCATTTT.

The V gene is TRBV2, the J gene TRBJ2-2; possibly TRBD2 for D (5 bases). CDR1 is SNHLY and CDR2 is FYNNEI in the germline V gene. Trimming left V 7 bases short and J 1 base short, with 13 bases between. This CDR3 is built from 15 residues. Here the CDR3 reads CASKRETVNTGELFF. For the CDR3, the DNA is TGTGCCAGCAAAAGGGAGACCGTGAACACCGGGGAGCTGTTTTTT. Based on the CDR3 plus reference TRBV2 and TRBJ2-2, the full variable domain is EPEVTQTPSHQVTQMGQEVILRCVPISNHLYFYWYRQILGQKVEFLVSFYNNEISEKSEIFDDQFSVERPDGSNFTLKIRSTKLEDSAMYFCASKRETVNTGELFFGEGSRLTVL.

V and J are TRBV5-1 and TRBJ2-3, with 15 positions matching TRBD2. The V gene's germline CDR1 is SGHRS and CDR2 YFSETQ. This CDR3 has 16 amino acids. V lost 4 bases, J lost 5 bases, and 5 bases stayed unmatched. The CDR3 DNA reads TGCGCCAGCAGCCCCGGGACTAGCGGGGGGTTAGATACGCAGTATTTT. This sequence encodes CASSPGTSGGLDTQYF. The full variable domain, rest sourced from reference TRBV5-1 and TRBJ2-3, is KAGVTQTPRYLIKTRGQQVTLSCSPISGHRSVSWYQQTPGQGLQFLFEYFSETQRNKGNFPGRFSGRQFSNSRSEMNVSTLELGDSALYLCASSPGTSGGLDTQYFGPGTRLTVL.

The CDR3 sequence: CASMRRGLGDTEAFF. In DNA, the CDR3 is TGTGCCAGTATGAGAAGGGGACTAGGGGACACTGAAGCTTTCTTT. V is TRBV19 and J is TRBJ1-1; perhaps TRBD1 as D (5 bases). Germline CDR1 reads LNHDA; CDR2 reads SQIVND (reference sequence). Trimming removed 7 bases at V and 3 bases at J, with 18 bases between. CDR3 length equals 15 residues.